The rows below give T cell receptor beta chains drawn from one sample of a study of cytomegalovirus exposure and HLA in healthy donors. The method was immunoSEQ multiplex PCR; TCRdb's version includes in-frame clones alone and lacks a portion of them. This sample has 86,000 or so clones; roughly 95% occur once, and the top ten carry 1.5% to 2%. The sequencing sample was made of PBMCs. The receptors here all came from a man between 18 and 29 years old in good health and CMV-seropositive. The CDR3 runs from the conserved cysteine through the conserved F or W.

>TRBV10-2|TRBJ2-7
CASSDRAEQYF
>TRBV10-3|TRBJ2-2
CAISESGTVNTGELFF
>TRBV10-1|TRBJ2-7
CASGSYSYEQYF
>TRBV18|TRBJ1-1
CASSPLLGTGGTEAFF
>TRBV6-1|TRBJ2-7
CASSVPGLAIEQYF
>TRBV5-1|TRBJ1-1
CASSSTGSNTEAFF
>TRBV5-1|TRBJ2-6
CASSLDTAGANVLTF
>TRBV6-1|TRBJ2-1
CASNTGTSGYNEQFF
>TRBV4-1|TRBJ1-2
CASRQHPGQDYGYTF
>TRBV5-6|TRBJ1-3
CASSFGGHSSGNTIYF
>TRBV14|TRBJ1-1
CASSQTRLTPVAFF
>TRBV6-5|TRBJ1-1
CASKEGLSGRAFF
>TRBV5-4|TRBJ2-1
CASSSRSVRYNEQFF
>TRBV7-3|TRBJ2-7
CASSVSGRGDEQYF
>TRBV6-6|TRBJ2-1
CASSYSRFDEQFF
>TRBV19|TRBJ2-7
CASRPGTGLYEQYF
>TRBV7-3|TRBJ2-2
CASSRGLAGGPNTGELFF
>TRBV6-5|TRBJ2-5
CASSLGLAGETQYF
>TRBV5-1|TRBJ1-1
CASARDTGNPEAFF
>TRBV27|TRBJ2-1
CASSLFGQYNEQFF
>TRBV18|TRBJ2-2
CASRRTGGTNTGELFF
>TRBV10-1|TRBJ2-2
CASSEKGDTGELFF
>TRBV7-9|TRBJ1-2
CASRKDSYGYTF
>TRBV5-1|TRBJ2-2
CASSSPPGGDGELFF
>TRBV6-1|TRBJ1-3
CASSENVSSGNTIYF
>TRBV6-1|TRBJ1-5
CASSGGKTGLNQPQHF